A single sample gave rise to the 2 T cell receptor beta chains below, sequenced in a study of CD8+CD57+ T cells in acquired aplastic anemia. Researchers used genomic DNA as the template to profile TCR beta VDJ and CDR3. Each CDR3 protein gets one entry after TCRdb re-called the reads with MiXCR. Here the sample spans under 500,000 distinct CDR3 sequences, approximately 33% being singletons. Flow cytometry had shown expanded CD8+CD57+ cells in the patients chosen for sequencing. The specimen was sorted CD4+, CD8+, or CD8+CD57+ T cells (not recorded which) from PBMCs. The receptors were sampled from a human donor with aplastic anemia.

This chain links TRBV29-1 with TRBJ1-4; D might be TRBD1 (6 bases). CDR3 size: 12 residues. Germline assignment: CDR1 SQVTM and CDR2 ANQGSEA. Trimming pared 6 bases from V and 5 bases from J, leaving 10 bases between. CDR3 coding DNA: TGCAGCGTGCAGACAGGAAATGAAAAACTGTTTTTT. Its protein is CSVQTGNEKLFF. The variable domain in full, with the rest retrieved from reference TRBV29-1 and TRBJ1-4, is SAVISQKPSRDICQRGTSLTIQCQVDSQVTMMFWYRQQPGQSLTLIATANQGSEATYESGFVIDKFPISRPNLTFSTLTVSNMSPEDSSIYLCSVQTGNEKLFFGSGTQLSVL.

This clonotype occurred a few times. Since a much larger clone is just one base distant, this may be a read error. CDR3 in DNA: TGTGCCACCAGCGCCGATAGGGACAGCCCGTATGGCTACACCTTC. Amino acid sequence: CATSADRDSPYGYTF. V gene TRBV10-3 combines with J gene TRBJ1-2; 7 positions agree with TRBD1. The CDR3 contains 15 residues. J lost 5 bases, V lost 10 bases, and 16 bases had no gene match. Per the germline V gene, CDR1 is ENHRY and CDR2 is SYGVKD.